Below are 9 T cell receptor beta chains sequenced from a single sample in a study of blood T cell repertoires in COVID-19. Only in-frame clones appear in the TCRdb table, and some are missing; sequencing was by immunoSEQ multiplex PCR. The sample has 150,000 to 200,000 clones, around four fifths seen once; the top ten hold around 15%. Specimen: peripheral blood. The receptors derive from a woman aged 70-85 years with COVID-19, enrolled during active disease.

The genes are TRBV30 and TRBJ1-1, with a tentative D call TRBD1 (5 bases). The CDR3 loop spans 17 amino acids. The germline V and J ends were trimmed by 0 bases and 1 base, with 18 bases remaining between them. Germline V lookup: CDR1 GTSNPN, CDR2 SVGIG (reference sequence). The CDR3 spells CAWSVRGLRSANTEAFF. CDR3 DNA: TGTGCCTGGAGTGTACGGGGGTTACGAAGCGCGAACACTGAAGCTTTCTTT.

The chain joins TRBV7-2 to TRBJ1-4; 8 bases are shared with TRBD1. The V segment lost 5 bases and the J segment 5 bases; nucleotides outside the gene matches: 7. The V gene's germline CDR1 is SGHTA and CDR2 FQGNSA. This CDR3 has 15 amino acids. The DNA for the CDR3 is TGTGCCAGCAGCCCGGAGGACAGGGCCAATGAAAAACTGTTTTTT. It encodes CASSPEDRANEKLFF.

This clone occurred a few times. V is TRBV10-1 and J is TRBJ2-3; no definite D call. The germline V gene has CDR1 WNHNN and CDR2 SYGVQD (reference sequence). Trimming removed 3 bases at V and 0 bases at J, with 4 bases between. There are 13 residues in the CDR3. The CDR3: CASSDPSTDTQYF. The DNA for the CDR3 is TGCGCCAGCAGTGATCCGAGCACAGATACGCAGTATTTT.

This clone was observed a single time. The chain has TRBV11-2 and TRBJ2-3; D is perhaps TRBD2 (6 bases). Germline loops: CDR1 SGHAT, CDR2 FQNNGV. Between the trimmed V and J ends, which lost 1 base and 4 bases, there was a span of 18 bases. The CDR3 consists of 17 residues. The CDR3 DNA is TGTGCCAGCAGCTTAGCCACCCGGAGGGCATGGGCAGATACGCAGTATTTT. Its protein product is CASSLATRRAWADTQYF.

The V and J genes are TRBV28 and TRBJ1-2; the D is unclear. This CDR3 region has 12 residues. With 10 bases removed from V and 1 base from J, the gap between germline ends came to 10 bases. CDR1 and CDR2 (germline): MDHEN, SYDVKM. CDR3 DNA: TGTGCCACCGTACAGAGTAACTATGGCTACACCTTC. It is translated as CATVQSNYGYTF.

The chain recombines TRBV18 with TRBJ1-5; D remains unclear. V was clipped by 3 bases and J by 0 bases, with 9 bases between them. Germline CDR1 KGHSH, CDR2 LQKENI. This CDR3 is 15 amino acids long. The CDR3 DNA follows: TGTGCCAGCTCACCTGGGCCCCCTAGCAATCAGCCCCAGCATTTT. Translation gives CASSPGPPSNQPQHF.

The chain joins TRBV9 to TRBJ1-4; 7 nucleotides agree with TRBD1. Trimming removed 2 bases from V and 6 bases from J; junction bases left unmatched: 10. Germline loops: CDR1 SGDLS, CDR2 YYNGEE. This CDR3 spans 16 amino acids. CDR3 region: CASSVGDSSNHEKLFF. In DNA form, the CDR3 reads TGTGCCAGCAGCGTCGGGGACAGTTCTAATCATGAAAAACTGTTTTTT.

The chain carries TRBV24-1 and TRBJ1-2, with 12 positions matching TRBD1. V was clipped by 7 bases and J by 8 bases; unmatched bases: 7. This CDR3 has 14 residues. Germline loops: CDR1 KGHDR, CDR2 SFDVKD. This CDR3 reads CATRGTGGEGGYTF. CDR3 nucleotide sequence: TGTGCCACCAGGGGGACAGGGGGCGAAGGGGGCTACACCTTC.

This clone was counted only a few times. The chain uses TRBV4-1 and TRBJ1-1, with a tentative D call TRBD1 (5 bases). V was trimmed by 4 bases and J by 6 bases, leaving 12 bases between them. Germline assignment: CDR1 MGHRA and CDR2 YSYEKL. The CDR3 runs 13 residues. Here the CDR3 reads CASSPLGLAEAFF. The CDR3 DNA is TGCGCCAGCAGCCCCCTGGGGCTGGCTGAAGCTTTCTTT.